Each of the 2 T cell receptor beta chains below was sequenced from the same sample in a study of CD8 T cells in Susac syndrome. The RNA input was about 0.5 to 1 ug, and it was reverse transcribed with random hexamers. TCRdb ran MiXCR on the immunoSEQ multiplex PCR reads and lists one entry per CDR3 protein. The data show about 100,000 distinct CDR3 sequences, with approximately 95% seen just once and 0.25% to 0.35% held by the top ten. Sequences were obtained from CD8+ T cells from PBMCs. Every receptor here comes from a human donor with Susac syndrome.

The chain joins TRBV12-3 or TRBV12-4 to TRBJ1-1, with D possibly being TRBD1 (6 bases). V was cut by 5 bases and J by 4 bases, with 14 bases left in between. The length of the CDR3 is 14 residues. CDR3 DNA sequence: TGTGCCAGCAGTGTAGACAGGTTGGTCACTGAAGCTTTCTTT. It specifies CASSVDRLVTEAFF.

The J gene is TRBJ1-1, the V gene TRBV29-1; a possible D gene is TRBD1 (5 bases). The V end was cut by 6 bases, the J end by 6 bases, with 8 bases between. Germline V gene data show CDR1 as SQVTM and CDR2 as ANQGSEA. The CDR3 extends over 10 amino acids. CDR3 in DNA: TGCAGCGTAGGGGACGCTGAAGCTTTCTTT. Translation: CSVGDAEAFF.